This TCR beta chain was captured in a study of OX40 agonist ivuxolimab in advanced cancers. Study-level information: All patients had ivuxolimab intravenously every 2 weeks at 0.01 to 10 mg/kg. The group had a mean age of about 64 years, ranged from roughly 20 to 80, and was around 82% male. Findings and caveats of the study: Several nonresponders also turned out to have low normalized T-cell clonal expansion.

For this clone: Its target is unknown.

Baseline was the first blood sampling point, followed by cycle 4 day 1 and cycle 7 day 1. CDR1 and CDR2 from the germline V gene are MNHEY and SMNVEV (reference sequence). This CDR3 has 14 amino acids. The V segment lost 2 bases and the J segment 5 bases; nucleotides outside the gene matches: 3. The table came from immunoSEQ multiplex PCR; TCRdb's copy has only in-frame clones and leaves some out. Among about 93,000 clones listed, roughly 94% were seen once. The chain is built from TRBV27 and TRBJ2-1; 7 bases map to TRBD1. This clonotype was sampled from an adult with an advanced solid tumor such as melanoma, head and neck, liver or kidney cancer. The sequences come from CD4+ or CD8+ T cells sorted from blood, collected in a trial of the OX40 agonist ivuxolimab. CDR3 region: CASSLRDSDNEQFF. The CDR3 region has the DNA TGTGCCAGCAGTTTACGGGACAGTGACAATGAGCAGTTCTTC.